These 27 T cell receptor beta chains originate from one sample sequenced in a study of ipilimumab plus nivolumab after autologous stem cell transplantation. Clones were read by immunoSEQ multiplex PCR, and TCRdb kept only the in-frame ones, dropping some. The repertoire holds about 16,000 clones, with about 86% as singletons. Sequencing was performed on PBMCs, taken in a trial of ipilimumab plus nivolumab as post-transplant consolidation. These receptors were taken from a male donor with diffuse large B-cell lymphoma.

The count of this clone is one. The chain has TRBV7-6 and TRBJ2-7; perhaps TRBD1 as D (6 bases). V was shortened by 1 base and J by 5 bases, with 12 bases between the two germline ends. Germline V gives CDR1 SGHVS, CDR2 FNYEAQ. The CDR3 extends over 14 amino acids. CDR3: CASSLGQEINEQYF. The CDR3 nucleotides are TGTGCCAGCAGCTTAGGACAGGAAATTAACGAGCAGTACTTC.

The chain has TRBV5-1 and TRBJ2-5; 7 bases agree with TRBD1. The J call may be incorrect, as the DNA end agrees better with TRBJ2-7. From germline, CDR1 is SGHRS and CDR2 YFSETQ. This CDR3 spans 13 amino acids. This CDR3 reads CASQTGDAYEQYF. CDR3 sequence (DNA): TGCGCCAGCCAAACAGGGGACGCCTACGAGCAGTACTTC.

The chain joins TRBV2 to TRBJ1-4, with a tentative D call TRBD1 (6 bases). V was cut by 6 bases and J by 3 bases, with 17 bases left in between. The germline V gene encodes CDR1 SNHLY and CDR2 FYNNEI. The CDR3 has 16 amino acids. CDR3 DNA sequence: TGTGCCAGCAGGGAAACACAGGGAAGGGCTAATGAAAAACTGTTTTTT. This sequence encodes CASRETQGRANEKLFF.

The chain uses TRBV23-1 and TRBJ2-1, with D perhaps given as TRBD1 or TRBD2 (5 bases each). TRBV23-1 is designated an ORF whose function remains uncertain. This CDR3 contains 12 residues. Trimming took off 7 bases at V and 6 bases at J, with 10 bases between the two ends. The CDR3 sequence: CASTSGTNEQFF. CDR3 sequence (DNA): TGCGCCAGCACCTCCGGGACCAATGAGCAGTTCTTC.

This chain links TRBV2 with TRBJ2-7; TRBD2 aligns across 7 bases. V was pared by 2 bases and J by 1 base, with 8 bases of the junction left unmatched. The germline CDR1 and CDR2 sequences are SNHLY and FYNNEI. The CDR3 extends over 16 amino acids. CDR3 in amino acids: CASSEFPAGLSYEQYF. As DNA, the CDR3 is TGTGCCAGCAGTGAATTTCCAGCGGGGCTTTCCTACGAGCAGTACTTC.

The chain has TRBV9 and TRBJ2-3, with 11 bases identical to TRBD2. After removal of 0 bases from V and 1 base from J, the junction contained 4 bases not matched to a gene. CDR1 is SGDLS, CDR2 YYNGEE, per germline. There are 17 residues in the CDR3. The CDR3 nucleotides are TGTGCCAGCAGCGTAGCCCCGACTAGCGGGGGCACAGATACGCAGTATTTT. Its translation is CASSVAPTSGGTDTQYF. The whole variable domain, filled in from reference TRBV9 and TRBJ2-3, reads DSGVTQTPKHLITATGQRVTLRCSPRSGDLSVYWYQQSLDQGLQFLIQYYNGEERAKGNILERFSAQQFPDLHSELNLSSLELGDSALYFCASSVAPTSGGTDTQYFGPGTRLTVL.

The rearrangement uses TRBV28 and TRBJ2-6, with TRBD1 matching 12 bases. Germline assignment: CDR1 MDHEN and CDR2 SYDVKM. The CDR3 is 18 amino acids. Trimming took 5 bases from V and 3 from J; bases not matched to a gene: 8. The CDR3: CASSVFWDRGRGANVLTF. The CDR3 DNA reads as TGTGCCAGCAGTGTCTTTTGGGACAGGGGGCGTGGGGCCAACGTCCTGACTTTC. The complete variable domain, with remaining parts taken from reference TRBV28 and TRBJ2-6, reads DVKVTQSSRYLVKRTGEKVFLECVQDMDHENMFWYRQDPGLGLRLIYFSYDVKMKEKGDIPEGYSVSREKKERFSLILESASTNQTSMYLCASSVFWDRGRGANVLTFGAGSRLTVL.

The genes are TRBV7-9 and TRBJ1-1; maybe TRBD1 (5 bases). The CDR3 totals 14 residues. Germline loops: CDR1 SEHNR, CDR2 FQNEAQ (reference sequence). Trimming removed 3 bases at V and 6 bases at J, with 14 bases between. CDR3 region: CASSFRDGGSEAFF. The CDR3 DNA follows: TGTGCCAGCAGCTTTAGAGATGGGGGGTCTGAAGCTTTCTTT.

Details on this clone: Different DNA sequences within this sample yield the same CDR3. V and J are TRBV27 and TRBJ2-7; D is possibly TRBD1 (5 bases). Germline loops: CDR1 MNHEY, CDR2 SMNVEV (reference sequence). V lost 5 bases to trimming and J lost 4 bases, with 18 bases between them. There are 15 residues in the CDR3. The CDR3 loop reads CASSPSSSGLYEQYF. CDR3 nucleotide sequence: TGTGCCAGCAGTCCCTCCTCTTCAGGGCTATACGAGCAGTACTTC.

This sequence joins TRBV15 and TRBJ2-3; a possible D gene is TRBD2 (5 bases). The CDR3 has 18 amino acids. Deletions cut 0 bases from V and 5 bases from J, with 21 bases between. CDR1 and CDR2 (germline): LNHNV, YYDKDF (reference sequence). The CDR3 DNA sequence: TGTGCCACCAGCAGAGATGAAGAGGTTTTACTCCGGGGAGATACGCAGTATTTT. Its protein product is CATSRDEEVLLRGDTQYF.

The chain employs TRBV9 and TRBJ2-1; TRBD2 matches 10 bases. Germline-derived CDR1 and CDR2 are SGDLS and YYNGEE. This CDR3 is built from 17 residues. The J segment lost 9 bases and the V segment lost 2 bases, leaving 14 bases of the junction unmatched. The DNA for the CDR3 is TGTGCCAGCAGCGTCCCAAAGAGCGGGGGGGCCTATACTGAGCAGTTCTTC. This gives the protein CASSVPKSGGAYTEQFF.

The rearrangement uses TRBV28 and TRBJ2-7; D gene ambiguous. Germline V gene data show CDR1 as MDHEN and CDR2 as SYDVKM. The germline V and J ends were trimmed by 5 bases and 2 bases, with 28 bases remaining between them. There are 19 residues in the CDR3. CDR3 region: CASSPAWTGPVGRTYEQYF. The CDR3, as DNA: TGTGCCAGCAGTCCCGCGTGGACCGGCCCGGTGGGCAGGACCTACGAGCAGTACTTC. The whole variable domain, filled in from reference TRBV28 and TRBJ2-7, reads DVKVTQSSRYLVKRTGEKVFLECVQDMDHENMFWYRQDPGLGLRLIYFSYDVKMKEKGDIPEGYSVSREKKERFSLILESASTNQTSMYLCASSPAWTGPVGRTYEQYFGPGTRLTVT.

This chain links TRBV6-5 with TRBJ1-1, with a possible D match to TRBD1 (5 bases). This CDR3 is 16 amino acids long. V lost 0 bases and J lost 4, with 15 bases in between. CDR1 and CDR2 from the germline V gene are MNHEY and SVGAGI. CDR3 loop: CASSYSNRGGTTEAFF. The DNA for the CDR3 is TGTGCCAGCAGTTACTCGAATAGGGGAGGGACCACTGAAGCTTTCTTT.

This clone was counted between two and nine times. V is TRBV6-9 and J is TRBJ1-2; D unclear. This CDR3 is 13 amino acids long. Trimming pared 3 bases from V and 4 bases from J, leaving 9 bases between. Germline CDR1 is MNHGY and CDR2 is SVAAGI. CDR3 nucleotide sequence: TGTGCCAGCAGTTACCTAGGGTCCTATGGCTACACCTTC. This translates into CASSYLGSYGYTF.

The gene calls are TRBV7-6 and TRBJ2-2; TRBD1 aligns across 7 bases. Germline V lookup: CDR1 SGHVS, CDR2 FNYEAQ. The length of the CDR3 is 14 residues. With 8 bases clipped from V and 5 bases from J, the junction kept 8 bases outside the gene matches. The DNA for the CDR3 is TGTGCCAGCCAACAGGGGCGCGGGACCGGGGAGCTGTTTTTT. Its protein is CASQQGRGTGELFF.

The V and J genes are TRBV19 and TRBJ2-2; weak D call: TRBD1 (5 bases). Germline CDR1 is LNHDA and CDR2 is SQIVND (reference sequence). CDR3 size: 13 residues. Trimming shortened V by 4 bases and J by 5 bases, and 8 bases separated the two germline ends. The CDR3 region has the DNA TGTGCCAGTAGTAAGGGGTTAACCGGGGAGCTGTTTTTT. This codes for CASSKGLTGELFF. Filled out from reference TRBV19 and TRBJ2-2, the complete variable domain reads DGGITQSPKYLFRKEGQNVTLSCEQNLNHDAMYWYRQDPGQGLRLIYYSQIVNDFQKGDIAEGYSVSREKKESFPLTVTSAQKNPTAFYLCASSKGLTGELFFGEGSRLTVL.

The sample holds a few counts of this clone. The chain joins TRBV30 to TRBJ1-1, with D perhaps matching TRBD1 (5 bases). CDR1 GTSNPN and CDR2 SVGIG come from the germline V gene (reference sequence). This CDR3 spans 13 amino acids. The germline V and J ends were trimmed by 8 bases and 7 bases, with 20 bases remaining between them. The CDR3 DNA is TGTGCCACCGATATACTCCAGGGAGGTGAAGCTTTCTTT. It yields the protein CATDILQGGEAFF.

V is TRBV6-1 and J is TRBJ2-4, with D unresolved. The CDR3 totals 14 residues. Germline V gives CDR1 MNHNS, CDR2 SASEGT. The V end lost 4 bases, the J end lost 0 bases, and 7 bases lay between the germline ends. CDR3 sequence (DNA): TGTGCCAGCAGTGCCATATTAGCCAAAAACATTCAGTACTTC. Translation: CASSAILAKNIQYF.

This chain links TRBV7-3 with TRBJ2-3; D unresolved. This CDR3 has 14 amino acids. The germline CDR1 and CDR2 sequences are SGHTA and FQGTGA. Trimming shortened V by 1 base and J by 2 bases, and 7 bases separated the two germline ends. The DNA for the CDR3 is TGTGCCAGCAGCTTAAGCGAATCCACAGATACGCAGTATTTT. It encodes CASSLSESTDTQYF.

V usage is TRBV9 and J usage is TRBJ2-7; the match to TRBD1 covers 8 bases. The CDR3 spans 14 residues. J lost 4 bases, V lost 3 bases, and 6 bases had no gene match. Germline V gene data show CDR1 as SGDLS and CDR2 as YYNGEE. Here the CDR3 DNA reads TGTGCCAGCAGCGCCGATACAGGGGGTTACGAGCAGTACTTC. Amino acids: CASSADTGGYEQYF.

The CDR3 protein is CASSQVVDAWGYTF. The DNA for the CDR3 is TGCGCCAGCAGCCAAGTGGTTGATGCCTGGGGCTACACCTTC. The chain combines TRBV4-3 with TRBJ1-2; D not certain. Germline CDR1 LGHNA, CDR2 YSLEER. The CDR3 has 14 residues. V dropped 1 base and J dropped 8 bases, with 14 bases sitting between them.

In its sample, this clone was seen a few times. The chain is built from TRBV5-6 and TRBJ2-7, with D perhaps being TRBD1 or TRBD2 (7 bases each). There are 15 residues in the CDR3. V gave up 4 bases and J gave up 2 bases, with 16 bases separating them. The V gene's germline CDR1 is SGHDT and CDR2 YYEEEE. CDR3 protein: CASSPRQGGTYEQYF. CDR3 DNA sequence: TGTGCCAGCAGCCCACGACAGGGAGGGACCTACGAGCAGTACTTC.

The genes are TRBV7-9 and TRBJ1-6; D remains ambiguous. CDR1 is SEHNR, CDR2 FQNEAQ, per germline (reference sequence). The V gene lost 5 bases and the J gene lost 10 bases, with 12 bases spanning the gap. This CDR3 comprises 13 residues. CDR3 nucleotides: TGTGCCAGCAGCCCCGAGATGAGGTCACCCCTCCACTTT. Protein: CASSPEMRSPLHF.

The rearrangement joins TRBV25-1 to TRBJ1-3, with TRBD1 matching 9 bases. Trimming removed 3 bases from V and 0 bases from J; junction bases left unmatched: 3. The CDR3 totals 16 residues. Germline values: CDR1 MGHDK, CDR2 SYGVNS. CDR3 coding DNA: TGTGCCAGCAGTGAGGGACAGGGTCGCTCTGGAAACACCATATATTTT. Residues: CASSEGQGRSGNTIYF.

The V and J genes are TRBV5-4 and TRBJ1-2; no clear D. The germline gives CDR1 SGHNT, CDR2 YYREEE (reference sequence). The CDR3 loop spans 13 amino acids. Trimming took off 7 bases at V and 3 bases at J, with 13 bases between the two ends. The DNA for the CDR3 is TGTGCCAGCGCGGAGCAGAACTACTATGGCTACACCTTC. Its protein is CASAEQNYYGYTF.

This rearrangement joins TRBV5-1 to TRBJ1-3; a weak D match, TRBD1 (5 bases). The germline V gene encodes CDR1 SGHRS and CDR2 YFSETQ. The CDR3 covers 16 residues. The V and J ends lost 0 bases and 2 bases respectively, with 12 bases between them. This CDR3 is CASSLAGGLTGNTIYF. The CDR3 nucleotides are TGCGCCAGCAGCTTGGCGGGGGGGTTGACTGGAAACACCATATATTTT.

The chain links TRBV6-7 to TRBJ2-7; TRBD2 might be the D (5 bases). TRBV6-7 is treated as an ORF (open reading frame) with a function not yet certain. The CDR3 is made up of 14 amino acids. V was cut by 4 bases and J by 1 base, with 11 bases left in between. CDR3 sequence: CASSFRTGSYEQYF. In nucleotides, the CDR3 is TGTGCCAGCAGTTTTAGGACTGGATCCTACGAGCAGTACTTC.